This TCR beta chain appears in the sequencing data of a study of circulating CD8 cells and anti-PD-1 response in melanoma. Using roughly 14 ng of total RNA, TCR libraries were made with the QIAseq Immune Repertoire TCR panel. TCRdb re-called the reads with MiXCR, one entry per CDR3 protein. The sample lists under 750 distinct CDR3 sequences, over 8.5% occurring once. From live CD3+CD8+TCRalphabeta+ cells, four PD-1 and/or TIGIT subsets were sorted. Germline CDR1 and CDR2: SGHNT and YYREEE (reference sequence). J lost 5 bases, V lost 0 bases, and 21 bases had no gene match. CDR3 length equals 22 residues.

The clonotype originates from a human donor with melanoma. Sequencing was performed on CD8+ T cells from PBMCs, taken at baseline or after one month of anti-PD-1 therapy (not recorded which). The chain couples TRBV5-4 to TRBJ2-5; 14 nucleotides line up with TRBD2. CDR3 loop: CASSLVTSGVTGLAGGTETQYF. The CDR3 DNA sequence: TGTGCCAGCAGCTTGGTAACTTCCGGGGTGACCGGACTAGCGGGGGGTACGGAGACCCAGTACTTC.